Listed below are T cell receptor beta chains from one sample, sequenced in a study of graft-versus-host responses after intestinal transplantation. Generated by immunoSEQ multiplex PCR, the TCRdb table keeps only in-frame clones and is missing some. The sample yields around 25,000 clones, roughly 94% seen once. The sample was PBMCs, taken 156 days after intestinal transplant. The receptors stem from a human patient who received an intestinal transplant, so some T cells may come from the graft donor. The CDR3 runs from the conserved cysteine through the conserved F or W. A D gene is named only where the DNA matches it firmly. Only some rows state a clone size, as once, few, many or a class for expanded clones.

j_gene,abundance,v_gene,len,d_gene,CDR3aa,CDR3nt
TRBJ2-2,.,TRBV19,17,TRBD2,CASSPARERGNTGELFF,TGTGCCAGTAGCCCGGCCAGGGAGCGGGGGAACACCGGGGAGCTGTTTTTT
TRBJ1-6,.,TRBV6-5,13,TRBD1,CASSGTGESPLHF,TGTGCCAGTTCCGGGACAGGGGAATCACCCCTCCACTTT
TRBJ2-7,.,TRBV27,14,.,CASSPADRIYEQYF,TGTGCCAGCAGCCCAGCTGACCGTATTTACGAGCAGTACTTC
TRBJ2-2,.,TRBV5-6,13,.,CASSLQLTGELFF,TGTGCCAGCAGTTTACAGCTAACCGGGGAGCTGTTTTTT
TRBJ1-6,.,TRBV7-8,14,.,CASSLADRNSPLHF,TGTGCCAGCAGCTTAGCCGACAGGAATTCACCCCTCCACTTT
TRBJ2-5,.,TRBV4-3,14,.,CASSQNSVRETQYF,TGCGCCAGCAGCCAAAACTCGGTTCGGGAGACCCAGTACTTC
TRBJ2-5,.,TRBV4-3,14,.,CASSQDDSQETQYF,TGCGCCAGCAGCCAAGATGACAGCCAAGAGACCCAGTACTTC
TRBJ1-1,.,TRBV6-5,13,.,CASSSTPNTEAFF,TGTGCCAGCAGTTCCACACCGAACACTGAAGCTTTCTTT
TRBJ1-1,.,TRBV5-1,17,TRBD1,CASSFTGTGEVGTEAFF,TGCGCCAGCAGCTTCACCGGGACAGGGGAGGTGGGTACTGAAGCTTTCTTT
TRBJ1-6,.,TRBV6-1,15,.,CASSDRSGRYSPLHF,TGTGCCAGCAGTGATAGGTCGGGGAGGTATTCACCCCTCCACTTT
TRBJ2-5,.,TRBV4-3,19,TRBD2,CASSQEITSGGALSEAQYF,TGCGCCAGCAGCCAAGAGATAACTAGCGGGGGTGCTTTAAGTGAGGCCCAGTACTTC
TRBJ2-7,.,TRBV7-6,14,.,CASSLGGGLSEQYF,TGTGCCAGCAGCTTAGGAGGGGGGCTTAGCGAGCAGTACTTC
TRBJ2-5,.,TRBV5-8,14,TRBD2,CASSLQSSGETQYF,TGTGCCAGCAGCTTGCAGTCTAGCGGGGAGACCCAGTACTTC
TRBJ2-1,.,TRBV7-9,16,TRBD2,CASSFVSGLAANEQFF,TGTGCCAGCAGTTTCGTTTCGGGACTAGCGGCTAATGAGCAGTTCTTC
TRBJ2-3,once,TRBV28,14,.,CASSLESNADTQYF,TGTGCCAGCAGTTTAGAATCTAACGCTGATACGCAGTATTTT
TRBJ2-3,.,TRBV28,14,TRBD2,CASSQRLAPDTQYF,TGTGCCAGCAGTCAGAGACTAGCCCCAGATACGCAGTATTTT
TRBJ2-7,.,TRBV30,13,.,CAWTMGAGDEQYF,TGTGCCTGGACTATGGGGGCGGGAGACGAGCAGTACTTC
TRBJ1-1,.,TRBV6-6,15,TRBD1,CATKDRVGTRTEAFF,TGTGCCACCAAGGACAGGGTGGGGACAAGGACTGAAGCTTTCTTT
TRBJ2-7,.,TRBV5-1,17,TRBD1,CASSLYGSQGLIYEQYF,TGCGCCAGCAGCTTGTACGGTTCACAGGGGCTGATCTACGAGCAGTACTTC
TRBJ2-3,.,TRBV18,14,.,CASSRAHTQDTQYF,TGTGCCAGCTCACGGGCCCATACCCAAGATACGCAGTATTTT
TRBJ1-6,.,TRBV2,13,.,CASSEHYNSPLHF,TGTGCCAGCAGTGAACACTATAATTCACCCCTCCACTTT
TRBJ2-5,.,TRBV13,16,.,CASSGPRVPSGETQYF,TGTGCCAGCAGTGGACCACGGGTCCCCTCAGGAGAGACCCAGTACTTC
TRBJ2-7,.,TRBV4-1,16,.,CASSQGGVAGQYEQYF,TGCGCCAGCAGCCAAGGAGGTGTGGCGGGACAATACGAGCAGTACTTC
TRBJ2-1,.,TRBV21-1,16,.,CASSALPGGSYNEQFF,TGTGCCAGCAGCGCGCTGCCCGGAGGCTCCTACAATGAGCAGTTCTTC
TRBJ2-1,.,TRBV7-3,15,.,CASSPTDRLYNEQFF,TGTGCCAGCAGCCCGACGGACCGCTTATACAATGAGCAGTTCTTC
TRBJ1-2,.,TRBV5-1,14,.,CASSLAGKTRGYTF,TGCGCCAGCAGCTTGGCCGGGAAGACTCGGGGCTACACCTTC
TRBJ2-7,.,TRBV6-5,14,.,CASSYSTGIYEQYF,TGTGCCAGCAGTTACTCCACTGGAATCTACGAGCAGTACTTC
TRBJ1-6,.,TRBV19,14,.,CASSPGQGNSPLHF,TGTGCCAGCTCCCCGGGACAAGGCAATTCACCCCTCCACTTT
TRBJ1-5,.,TRBV28,13,.,CASSESPGQPQHF,TGTGCCAGCAGTGAAAGCCCGGGGCAGCCCCAGCATTTT
TRBJ2-1,.,TRBV5-1,16,.,CASSPDKFFGGNEQFF,TGCGCCAGCAGCCCGGATAAGTTTTTTGGGGGGAATGAGCAGTTCTTC
TRBJ1-1,.,TRBV30,12,TRBD1,CACKGGTDEAFF,TGTGCCTGCAAAGGAGGGACAGATGAAGCTTTCTTT
TRBJ1-3,few,TRBV7-9,14,TRBD1,CASREDRAGNTIYF,TGTGCCAGCAGGGAAGACAGGGCAGGAAACACCATATATTTT
TRBJ2-5,.,TRBV7-6,11,.,CASSLAETQYF,TGTGCCAGCAGCTTAGCAGAGACCCAGTACTTC
TRBJ1-5,.,TRBV7-8,14,.,CASSFGPDNQPQHF,TGTGCCAGCAGCTTCGGTCCCGATAATCAGCCCCAGCATTTT
TRBJ2-1,.,TRBV14,17,TRBD1,CASSQRQGLGAYNEQFF,TGTGCCAGCAGCCAACGACAGGGATTAGGGGCCTACAATGAGCAGTTCTTC
TRBJ1-1,.,TRBV23-1,15,.,CASSQSLGPNTEAFF,TGCGCCAGCAGTCAATCACTGGGCCCGAACACTGAAGCTTTCTTT
TRBJ2-1,once,TRBV9,16,.,CASSVGGLWVYNEQFF,TGTGCCAGCAGCGTAGGGGGATTGTGGGTTTACAATGAGCAGTTCTTC
TRBJ2-5,.,TRBV6-1,14,TRBD2,CASTFAGLEETQYF,TGTGCCAGCACTTTTGCGGGACTAGAAGAGACCCAGTACTTC
TRBJ2-7,.,TRBV27,15,.,CASSARQDLSYEQYF,TGTGCCAGCAGTGCGCGACAGGACCTTTCCTACGAGCAGTACTTC
TRBJ2-7,.,TRBV30,13,.,CAWSGLSSYEQYF,TGTGCCTGGAGTGGTCTCTCCTCCTACGAGCAGTACTTC
TRBJ2-1,.,TRBV30,14,TRBD1,CAWMRDRAYNEQFF,TGTGCCTGGATGCGGGACAGGGCCTACAATGAGCAGTTCTTC
TRBJ2-3,.,TRBV7-8,15,.,CASSLHGPSTDTQYF,TGTGCCAGCAGCTTACACGGTCCTAGCACAGATACGCAGTATTTT
TRBJ2-1,.,TRBV7-8,15,TRBD1,CASSLERDSFNEQFF,TGTGCCAGCAGCTTAGAGAGGGACAGTTTCAATGAGCAGTTCTTC
TRBJ1-5,few,TRBV7-2,12,TRBD1,CASTDRGQPQHF,TGTGCCAGCACCGACAGGGGGCAGCCCCAGCATTTT
TRBJ2-3,.,TRBV11-3,14,.,CASSFGGSSDTQYF,TGTGCCAGCAGCTTTGGGGGTTCATCAGATACGCAGTATTTT
TRBJ1-1,.,TRBV11-3,16,.,CASSPRTGGENTEAFF,TGTGCCAGCAGCCCTAGAACAGGAGGGGAGAACACTGAAGCTTTCTTT
TRBJ2-7,.,TRBV7-9,13,.,CASSFRGLDEQYF,TGTGCCAGCAGCTTTCGCGGTCTAGACGAGCAGTACTTC
TRBJ1-5,.,TRBV19,15,TRBD1,CASSIEEGARQPQHF,TGTGCCAGTAGTATAGAGGAGGGGGCGCGTCAGCCCCAGCATTTT
TRBJ2-1,.,TRBV12-5,17,TRBD2,CASGLEGAGGGRNEQFF,TGTGCTAGTGGTTTGGAGGGAGCGGGAGGGGGCAGGAATGAGCAGTTCTTC
TRBJ2-7,.,TRBV4-1,13,.,CASSHTPGYEQYF,TGCGCCAGCAGCCATACTCCTGGCTACGAGCAGTACTTC
TRBJ2-2,.,TRBV4-1,14,.,CASSQDLRAGELFF,.
TRBJ2-6,.,TRBV15,22,TRBD1,CATSRFPAGTGWHGFGANVLTF,TGTGCCACCAGCAGATTCCCAGCCGGGACAGGGTGGCACGGGTTTGGGGCCAACGTCCTGACTTTC
TRBJ1-1,once,TRBV13,15,TRBD1,CASSMSQGVNTEAFF,TGTGCCAGCAGCATGTCTCAGGGGGTGAACACTGAAGCTTTCTTT
TRBJ1-5,.,TRBV6-5,14,.,CASSYSYSNQPQHF,TGTGCCAGCAGTTACTCGTATAGCAATCAGCCCCAGCATTTT
TRBJ2-2,once,TRBV7-3,18,.,CASSLTPRQLTNTGELFF,TGTGCCAGCAGCTTAACCCCCCGACAGCTAACCAACACCGGGGAGCTGTTTTTT
TRBJ2-1,.,TRBV27,13,.,CASSLRVHNEQFF,TGTGCCAGCAGTTTAAGGGTCCACAATGAGCAGTTCTTC
TRBJ1-2,.,TRBV11-3,16,.,CASSQGHSGRGYGYTF,TGTGCCAGCAGCCAGGGACACTCTGGAAGAGGCTATGGCTACACCTTC
TRBJ1-3,.,TRBV11-3,14,.,CASSLGSAGNTIYF,TGTGCCAGCAGCTTAGGGTCAGCGGGAAACACCATATATTTT
TRBJ1-1,.,TRBV7-2,12,TRBD1,CASSFRGLKAFF,TGTGCCAGCAGCTTCAGGGGGTTAAAAGCTTTCTTT